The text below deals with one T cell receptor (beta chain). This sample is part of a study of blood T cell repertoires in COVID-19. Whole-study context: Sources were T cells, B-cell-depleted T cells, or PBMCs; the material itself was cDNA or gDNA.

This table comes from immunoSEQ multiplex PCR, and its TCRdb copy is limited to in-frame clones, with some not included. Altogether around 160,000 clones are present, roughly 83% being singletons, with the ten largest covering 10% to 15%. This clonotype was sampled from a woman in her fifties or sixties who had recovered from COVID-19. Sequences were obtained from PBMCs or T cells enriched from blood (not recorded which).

CDR3 protein: CASSLSGWRAGNTIYF. In nucleotides, the CDR3 is TGTGCCAGCAGCTTAAGCGGTTGGCGGGCTGGAAACACCATATATTTT. The rearrangement joins TRBV7-9 to TRBJ1-3; no definite D call. Deletions cut 2 bases from V and 2 bases from J, with 13 bases between. The CDR3 length is 16 residues. In germline, CDR1 is SEHNR, CDR2 FQNEAQ (reference sequence).